The clone carrying this TCR beta chain was seen a handful of times. Primed by a sample-barcoded 5' primer and a J-beta primer mix, a second PCR proceeded for 7 to 11 cycles. Via MiXCR, TCRdb re-called the 5' RACE reads, giving one row per CDR3 protein. The sample holds 1 million or so distinct CDR3 sequences, 20% to 25% seen once. The data stem from a study of blood T cells in healthy people across ages. The sample was also reused in another study, on T cells of mothers and their children.

The specimen sequenced was blood. The sequence was collected from a girl aged 2-10 years in good health.

The CDR3 coding sequence is TGTGCCAGCAGCTTAGCGCAGGGTTCGAACGAGCAGTACTTC. Protein: CASSLAQGSNEQYF. This rearrangement joins TRBV7-9 to TRBJ2-7; perhaps TRBD1 as D (5 bases). CDR1 is SEHNR and CDR2 is FQNEAQ in the germline V gene (reference sequence). Deletions cut 0 bases from V and 5 bases from J, with 11 bases between. This CDR3 comprises 14 residues. Full variable domain (missing parts from reference TRBV7-9 and TRBJ2-7): DTGVSQNPRHKITKRGQNVTFRCDPISEHNRLYWYRQTLGQGPEFLTYFQNEAQLEKSRLLSDRFSAERPKGSFSTLEIQRTEQGDSAMYLCASSLAQGSNEQYFGPGTRLTVT.